The rows below give T cell receptor beta chains drawn from one sample of a study of T cells in Graves' hyperthyroidism and ophthalmopathy. TCRdb passed the multiplex PCR reads through MiXCR, listing each CDR3 protein once. Of nearly 600,000 distinct CDR3 sequences listed, around 14% were seen once; the top ten hold roughly 7.7%. Material for sequencing was blood. Every receptor here comes from a woman under 30 with Graves' ophthalmopathy. CDR3s include the opening cysteine and the closing phenylalanine or tryptophan. Each record gives: J gene, CDR3 length, D gene, clone size, V gene, CDR3 protein, CDR3 DNA. The D gene is left open where the match is weak. The size of a clone is reported for some rows only, either as once, few or many, or as a class for expanded clones.

>TRBJ2-4|14|-|few|TRBV6-5
CASSLGDSKDIQYF
TGTGCCAGCAGTTTAGGGGATTCCAAAGACATTCAGTACTTC
>TRBJ2-7|14|TRBD2|many|TRBV2
CASTIWGGAYEQYF
TGTGCCAGCACGATATGGGGAGGGGCCTACGAGCAGTACTTC
>TRBJ1-3|14|-|-|TRBV7-9
CASSLFGGGNTIYF
TGTGCCAGCAGCTTATTCGGGGGCGGAAACACCATATATTTT
>TRBJ1-1|16|TRBD1|many|TRBV3-1
CASSQDRQGGVTEAFF
TGTGCCAGCAGCCAAGATAGGCAGGGGGGAGTCACTGAAGCTTTCTTT
>TRBJ1-1|12|-|many|TRBV11-2
CASSPLGTEAFF
TGTGCCAGCAGCCCCCTGGGCACTGAAGCTTTCTTT
>TRBJ2-5|16|-|-|TRBV6-5
CASSYLETGFKETQYF
TGTGCCAGCAGTTACTTAGAGACAGGATTTAAAGAGACCCAGTACTTC
>TRBJ2-7|16|TRBD2|few|TRBV6-6
CAGSYGLSSGSYEQYF
TGTGCCGGCAGTTACGGCTTATCTAGCGGGAGCTACGAGCAGTACTTC
>TRBJ2-3|16|TRBD1|many|TRBV2
CASRGADRGLGDTQYF
TGTGCCAGCAGGGGAGCTGACAGGGGGCTTGGAGATACGCAGTATTTT
>TRBJ2-4|12|-|-|TRBV28
CTSSWAGSIQYF
TGTACCAGCAGTTGGGCCGGGAGCATTCAGTACTTC
>TRBJ2-7|14|TRBD1|many|TRBV2
CASRGTGGLHEQYF
TGTGCCAGCAGGGGGACAGGGGGTCTTCACGAGCAGTACTTC